Detailed here is one T cell receptor (beta chain). A single count supports this clone. Its specific antigen is unknown. No much larger clone exists at a distance of one base, and base qualities are not known. The donors were healthy, HIV-negative adults who had no recently reported acute infections or vaccinations. Every donor was a Caucasian adult residing in Nashville, Tennessee, USA. CD4+ T cells were enriched by magnetic negative selection, after which naive cells were positively selected on CD45RA and the negative fraction was taken as the memory subset. Blood was obtained by leukapheresis, after which PBMCs were separated by Ficoll-Histopaque density gradient centrifugation and cryopreserved in liquid nitrogen vapor phase. Analytical flow cytometry was used to check the purity and quantity of each magnetically sorted T cell population. Genomic DNA was isolated from each sorted fraction and quantified by UV absorbance on a Nanodrop 2000c.

The entry originates in a study of shared clonotypes between healthy human individuals (dated by TCRdb to 2020 to 2022). Context from the whole study: The cohort included three men and a couple of women between 18 and 49 years of age. For each donor, three plates each were used for CD4 naive and CD4 memory, two plates were used for CD8 naive, and one plate was used for CD8 memory. The study deeply sequenced blood TCR repertoires of 5 or 6 healthy adults to estimate repertoire size and the extent of clonotype sharing between individuals. To increase sequencing depth and limit assay-specific biases, different laboratories used diverse techniques to prepare libraries and sequence TCR repertoires. Each donor's leukapheresis produced roughly between roughly 0.85 and 10 billion PBMCs.

The investigation overall reported the following: Because the study included a small number of donors, the genetic and exposure-history diversity represented was limited. Based on pairwise subsampling, the degree of clonotype sharing among donors was expected to be affected by sequencing depth. Rarefaction of sorted-subset datasets indicated incomplete sequencing despite the large sequencing depth. Compared with non-shared clonotypes, clonotypes shared by all four sorted-subset donors had higher generation probabilities. Sampling was restricted to blood, and TCR repertoires in tissue are likely to differ from TCR repertoires in blood. Naive subsets generally had larger estimated clonotype richness than memory subsets. Across a few donors, around 5% of naive CD4, more than 3% of naive CD8, roughly 2.3% of memory CD4, and 0.4% to 0.45% of memory CD8 clonotypes were shared.

After removal of 4 bases from V and 6 bases from J, the junction retains 8 bases not matched to a gene. There are 16 amino acids in the CDR3, from cysteine to phenylalanine inclusive. The kept DNA is CDR3 alone, 48 bases in frame from the first base. Per the germline V gene, SGDLS is the CDR1 and YYNGEE is the CDR2. Using the deep immunoSEQ assay, multiplex PCR amplified TCR CDR3 regions from genomic DNA. Genomic DNA extracted from each cell subset was distributed evenly over all wells of several immunoSEQ 96-well plates, and each plate served as one replicate. For sorted subsets, each replicate PCR was loaded with roughly 200 ng genomic DNA, equivalent to 30,000 to 35,000 T cell genomes. Purified libraries were measured with a Qubit 3.0 fluorometer, size-checked on a Bioanalyzer 2100, and measured again with the KAPA Library Quantification kit. A separate single-read 150-cycle Illumina NextSeq 550 flow cell was used to sequence each immunoSEQ 96-well plate. As for the original processing: Because only junctional sequences without quality scores were contained in the immunoSEQ output, filtering matching that applied to full-length reads could not be performed. Sequences were annotated with PyIR, a Python wrapper for IgBLAST v1.9, and V/J genes and CDR3 were assigned using IMGT germline references. Any read was removed if the V/J assignment was weak (E-value above 1e-6), the CDR3 was missing, or the read contained stop codons, out-of-frame junctions, or ambiguous translated residues. V3J clonotypes were defined as sequences sharing an identical inferred V gene, J gene, and CDR3 amino acid sequence. To compute the percentage overlap between repertoires, the number of shared unique clonotypes was divided by the size of the smaller repertoire. Richness of each repertoire was evaluated using RTK rarefaction, the Chao1 estimator, and Recon v2.1 estimates of unobserved clonotypes. Generation probabilities were computed with OLGA for all TCRbeta clonotypes obtained by the gDNA method from several donors. TCRdb stores this immuneACCESS table with in-frame sequences only. Part of the clones is absent; in the studies checked, under half of the shortfall reflects unresolved V genes, and no reason is known for the rest. V and J calls and clone size are copied from that table; D and trimming were computed from the DNA. The sample includes more than 500,000 clones, with approximately 94% observed a single time. The ten largest clones take up about 0.059% of the sample.

Material for sequencing was naive CD4+ T cells sorted from blood. Taken with the paper, the label for cell subset or site translates to: CD45RA+ positively selected. The sequence links TRBV9 to TRBJ2-1; 12 middle bases align to TRBD2. The origin of this receptor is a woman in her 30s in good health. The DNA reads TGTGCCAGCAGCCCAAAGGGACTAGCGGGCGGCAATGAGCAGTTCTTC. Its product reads: CASSPKGLAGGNEQFF.